This TCR beta chain emerged from a study of T-cell memory formation after mild COVID-19. General study points: Clones contracting over day 15 to 85 were CD4/CD8 balanced, with later expanders leaning CD4+.

Researchers used 5'RACE with constant-segment primers to make TCR alpha and TCR beta cDNA libraries that carry sample barcodes and UMIs. A single record per CDR3 protein comes from TCRdb applying MiXCR to the 5' RACE reads. The sample lists 200,000 to 300,000 distinct CDR3 sequences; over 9% were seen once. The CDR3 has 17 amino acids. The germline V gene encodes CDR1 SGHTA and CDR2 FQGNSA. The V end lost 0 bases, the J end lost 6 bases, and 17 bases lay between the germline ends. Concerning this clonotype: Its antigen is currently unknown.

The sequenced sample was PBMCs or a T cell subset sorted from them (not recorded which). The chain joins TRBV7-2 to TRBJ2-2; maybe TRBD2 (6 bases). The TCR comes from a man aged 18 to 29 who had mild COVID-19 (a few samples of this study predate the infection). Cell type and time point are not known. This chain's CDR3 is CASSLAPLAPGAGELFF. The CDR3 DNA follows: TGTGCCAGCAGCTTAGCCCCCCTGGCCCCGGGGGCCGGGGAGCTGTTTTTT.